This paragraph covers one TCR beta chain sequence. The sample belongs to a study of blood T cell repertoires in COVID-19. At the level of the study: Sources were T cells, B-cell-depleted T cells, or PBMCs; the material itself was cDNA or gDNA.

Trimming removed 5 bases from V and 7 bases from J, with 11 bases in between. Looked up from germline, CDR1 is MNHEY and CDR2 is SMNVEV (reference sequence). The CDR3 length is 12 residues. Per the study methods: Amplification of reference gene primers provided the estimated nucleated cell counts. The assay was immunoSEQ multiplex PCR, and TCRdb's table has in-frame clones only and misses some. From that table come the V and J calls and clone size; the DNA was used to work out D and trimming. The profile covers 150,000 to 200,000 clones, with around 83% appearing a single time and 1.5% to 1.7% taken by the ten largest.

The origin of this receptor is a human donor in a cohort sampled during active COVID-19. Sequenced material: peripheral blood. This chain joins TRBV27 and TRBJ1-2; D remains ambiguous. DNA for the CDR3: TGTGCCAGCAGTCCCTCCCGAGGTGGCTACACCTTC. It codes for CASSPSRGGYTF.